These T cell receptor beta chains were read from a single sample in a study of blood T cell repertoires in COVID-19. The assay was immunoSEQ multiplex PCR, and TCRdb's table has in-frame clones only and misses some. In the table there are around 60,000 clones, 70% to 90% of which are singletons. Sequenced: peripheral blood. These receptors were collected from a man aged 35 to 55 with acute or convalescent COVID-19. Both conserved end residues are trimmed from each CDR3. The order of the fields is J gene, V gene, clone size, CDR3 protein. Where a row states a size, it is once, few, many or the class of an expanded clone; other rows omit it.

TRBJ1-1 TRBV5-1 once ASSLGPQGLSTEAF
TRBJ2-3 TRBV9 - ASSVALGTGAPTDTQY
TRBJ1-2 TRBV15 - ATSRDLGGLYT
TRBJ2-1 TRBV7-9 - ASSLATERGGNNEQF
TRBJ2-2 TRBV10-2 - ASSLPLTGERTGELF
TRBJ2-7 TRBV5-6 - ASSRGLYTEQY
TRBJ2-3 TRBV11-2 - ASSPRASGGATDTQY
TRBJ1-1 TRBV7-3 few ASSLQGNTEAF
TRBJ1-3 TRBV25-1 - ASSAAGSGNTIY
TRBJ1-1 TRBV7-9 - ASSQQGGTEAF
TRBJ1-4 TRBV6-5 once ASSWWKGHEKLF
TRBJ2-7 TRBV5-1 - ASRKGAQDEQY
TRBJ1-2 TRBV5-6 - ASSTPRVGYT
TRBJ2-2 TRBV14 - ASQGIVGELF
TRBJ1-2 TRBV24-1 - ATSDSGTGGADYGYT
TRBJ1-1 TRBV4-1 - ASSQTGFEAF
TRBJ1-4 TRBV7-8 - ASSLVKSGAEKLF
TRBJ1-1 TRBV27 - ASSSMTGLNTEAF
TRBJ2-5 TRBV3-1/TRBV3-2 once ASSQDRKGGGETQY
TRBJ2-4 TRBV11-3 - ASSLGPRGVN
TRBJ1-6 TRBV3-1/TRBV3-2 - ASSQARRDRGGSPLH
TRBJ1-2 TRBV5-6 - ASSLGGYGYT
TRBJ1-2 TRBV6-5 once ASSLTVRDGYT
TRBJ1-6 TRBV6-5 - ATSAGPYNSPLH
TRBJ1-2 TRBV4-1 - ASSQDQARAYGYT
TRBJ1-1 TRBV10-1 - ASSRGTSEAF
TRBJ1-6 TRBV10-2 - ASSDRTPSLRSPLH
TRBJ2-7 TRBV11-2 - ASSSPGQGSHEQY
TRBJ2-7 TRBV25-1 - ASSGRTGAYEQY
TRBJ1-1 TRBV21-1 - ASSNPGEGRTEAF
TRBJ1-6 TRBV12-5 - ASGLSLRGNSPLH
TRBJ2-7 TRBV11-2 once ASSFPSGGASSSYEQY
TRBJ1-1 TRBV4-1 - ASSQVAGMNTEAF
TRBJ1-2 TRBV11-3 - ASSLSSEGYT
TRBJ1-4 TRBV7-2 - ASSFTGIPTNEKLF
TRBJ1-6 TRBV4-1 - ASSGQGLGSPLH
TRBJ1-2 TRBV25-1 - ASSPHDRQGYT
TRBJ2-2 TRBV5-1 - ASSLLGGSNTGELF
TRBJ1-1 TRBV11-1 few ASSPRGPGGAF
TRBJ2-7 TRBV4-2 - ASSQDWLAGITYEQY
TRBJ2-5 TRBV25-1 - ASSEERSLQETQY
TRBJ1-4 TRBV4-1 - ASSQDIRASLLF